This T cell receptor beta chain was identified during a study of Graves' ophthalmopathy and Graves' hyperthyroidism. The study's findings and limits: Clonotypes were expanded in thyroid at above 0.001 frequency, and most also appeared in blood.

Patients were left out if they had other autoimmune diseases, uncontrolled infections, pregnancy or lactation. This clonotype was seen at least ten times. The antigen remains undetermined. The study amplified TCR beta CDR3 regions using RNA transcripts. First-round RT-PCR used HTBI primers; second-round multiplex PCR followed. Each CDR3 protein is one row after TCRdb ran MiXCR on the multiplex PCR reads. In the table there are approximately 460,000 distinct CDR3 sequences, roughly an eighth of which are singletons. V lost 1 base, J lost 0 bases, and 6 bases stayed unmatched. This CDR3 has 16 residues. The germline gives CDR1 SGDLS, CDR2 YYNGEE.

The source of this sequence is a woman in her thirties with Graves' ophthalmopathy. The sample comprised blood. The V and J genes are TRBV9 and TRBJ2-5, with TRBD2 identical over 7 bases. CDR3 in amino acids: CASSVRSGEYQETQYF. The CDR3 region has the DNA TGTGCCAGCAGCGTACGAAGCGGGGAGTACCAAGAGACCCAGTACTTC.